A selection of T cell receptor beta chains follows, all from one sample in a study of T cell repertoires in cytomegalovirus infection. TCRdb processed the reads anew with MiXCR; each CDR3 protein has one entry. The sample lists over 450,000 distinct CDR3 sequences, around 11% occurring once. The sample taken for sequencing was PBMCs. Receptors originate from a human donor in good health (CMV status not recorded). Some clones in this sample may be carry-over from other donors' samples. CDR3s include the opening cysteine and the closing phenylalanine or tryptophan. A D gene is named only where the DNA matches it firmly. Clone size, where shown, is once, few, many, or a class for clones that have expanded.

J gene	clone size	V gene	D gene	CDR3 DNA	CDR3 protein
TRBJ1-2	many	TRBV11-2	TRBD1	TGTGCCAGCAGCTCATGGACAGGGGGAAAGGGCTATGGCTACACCTTC	CASSSWTGGKGYGYTF
TRBJ2-7	NA	TRBV7-9	TRBD1	TGTGCCAGCAGCCGAGGGACAGAGACCTACGAGCAGTACTTC	CASSRGTETYEQYF
TRBJ2-1	NA	TRBV4-1	NA	TGCGCCAGCAGCCAAGATCAAAGCAGCGGCGGGGAGCAGTTCTTC	CASSQDQSSGGEQFF
TRBJ1-5	many	TRBV14	NA	TGTGCCAGCAGCGTGGATAGCAATCAGCCCCAGCATTTT	CASSVDSNQPQHF
TRBJ2-2	NA	TRBV6-1	TRBD1	TGTGCCGGCAGTGACCGCCTAGGGGGCGCAGGGGGCACCGGGGAGCTGTTTTTT	CAGSDRLGGAGGTGELFF
TRBJ1-4	NA	TRBV28	TRBD1	TGTGCCAGCAGAATCCCGGGACAGGGGGTTGAAAAACTGTTTTTT	CASRIPGQGVEKLFF
TRBJ2-5	NA	TRBV12-5	NA	TGTGCTAGTGGTACGTCTAGAGGAGAGACCCAGTACTTC	CASGTSRGETQYF
TRBJ2-7	many	TRBV20-1	NA	TGCAGTGTCATTGGGGAGGACGAGCAGTACTTC	CSVIGEDEQYF
TRBJ2-3	few	TRBV6-5	NA	TGTGCCAGCAGTCCCGGGTTCCTTACGCAGTATTTT	CASSPGFLTQYF
TRBJ1-5	NA	TRBV28	NA	TGTGCCAGCAGTTTCGACGGGCCCCAGCATTTT	CASSFDGPQHF
TRBJ2-7	many	TRBV7-9	NA	TGTGCCAGCAGCTTAGAACGATCCGGCTACGAGCAGTACTTC	CASSLERSGYEQYF
TRBJ2-5	many	TRBV18	NA	TGTGCCAGCTCACCAATCCAGTTCACCGAGACCCAGTACTTC	CASSPIQFTETQYF
TRBJ1-2	NA	TRBV12-3/TRBV12-4	NA	TGTGCCAGCAGTTTTAACAGGGACTATGGCTACACCTTC	CASSFNRDYGYTF
TRBJ1-1	NA	TRBV28	NA	TGTGCCAGCACCTTCGGGCAGGAGGCTGAAGCTTTCTTT	CASTFGQEAEAFF
TRBJ2-7	many	TRBV7-6	NA	TGTGCCAGCAGCTTACAGATAAACTACGAGCAGTACTTC	CASSLQINYEQYF
TRBJ1-1	many	TRBV11-2	TRBD1	TGTGCCAGCAGCTTAGGGACAGGGAGGAAAGCTTTCTTT	CASSLGTGRKAFF